This T cell receptor (beta chain) is drawn from a study of blood T cells in healthy people across ages. Study-level points and caveats: Higher diversity, along with more naive CD4+ cells, distinguished long-lived donors from aged donors.

Combining a sample-barcoded 5' primer with a J-beta primer mix, a second PCR ran for roughly 7 to 12 cycles. A template-switch adaptor containing 12 random nucleotides labeled each cDNA molecule. The yield of each sample was at least 2.5 million CDR3-containing paired-end reads. MiXCR, applied by TCRdb to the 5' RACE reads, yields one record per CDR3 protein. Of about 780,000 distinct CDR3 sequences listed, roughly 46% are singletons. This clonotype was detected many times. As yet, its antigen is unknown. The specimen was blood. This receptor was identified in an elderly man in good health.

Here the CDR3 reads CASSSGRQRELFF. The CDR3 bases are TGTGCCAGCAGCTCAGGACGTCAGCGTGAACTGTTTTTT. V is TRBV7-2 and J is TRBJ1-4; D is uncertain. From germline, CDR1 is SGHTA and CDR2 FQGNSA. CDR3 length: 13 residues. Trimming removed 4 bases at V and 12 bases at J, with 15 bases between.